A selection of T cell receptor beta chains follows, all from one sample in a study of blood T cell repertoires in COVID-19. Sequenced by immunoSEQ multiplex PCR; TCRdb stores in-frame clones only, minus some. The table lists about 240,000 clones, roughly 85% of them singletons. The sample consisted of peripheral blood. These TCRs come from a man aged 50 or older with COVID-19, enrolled during active disease. Each CDR3 is given with its conserved first and last residue. Fields, in order: CDR3 DNA, CDR3 protein, J gene, clone size, V gene, D gene. The D gene is left open where the match is weak. Size values are once, few and many counts, or a class for expanded clones, and some rows have none.

DNA: TGTGCCAGCAGTGTACACAATGAATGGGAAAAACTGTTTTTT
CDR3: CASSVHNEWEKLFF
J: TRBJ1-4
size: NA
V: TRBV2
D: NA

DNA: TGTGCCAGCAGCTTGCGGGGTAGGGCTGAAGCTTTCTTT
CDR3: CASSLRGRAEAFF
J: TRBJ1-1
size: NA
V: TRBV5-8
D: NA

DNA: TGTGCCAGCAGCTTGGCGATAGTATCTACTAATGAAAAACTGTTTTTT
CDR3: CASSLAIVSTNEKLFF
J: TRBJ1-4
size: NA
V: TRBV5-8
D: NA

DNA: TGTGCCAGCAGCTTAGCCGGACTAGCGGGGGGCCAAGAGACCCAGTACTTC
CDR3: CASSLAGLAGGQETQYF
J: TRBJ2-5
size: NA
V: TRBV7-2
D: TRBD2

DNA: TGTGCCATCAGTGAGTCCCCAAGGGGGCGGCAGGGCTCCGAGCAGTACTTC
CDR3: CAISESPRGRQGSEQYF
J: TRBJ2-7
size: NA
V: TRBV10-3
D: TRBD1

DNA: TGTGCCAGCAGCTCCTCCCCAGGGGCTACTGAAGCTTTCTTT
CDR3: CASSSSPGATEAFF
J: TRBJ1-1
size: NA
V: TRBV5-6
D: NA

DNA: TGTGCCAGCAGTTACGCCGGGCGGGGCGACTATGGCTACACCTTC
CDR3: CASSYAGRGDYGYTF
J: TRBJ1-2
size: NA
V: TRBV6-2/TRBV6-3
D: NA

DNA: TGTGCCAGCAGTCTCTACAGGGGGCCGAGAGAAAAACTGTTTTTT
CDR3: CASSLYRGPREKLFF
J: TRBJ1-4
size: NA
V: TRBV28
D: TRBD1

DNA: TGTGCCAGCAGCTTAGCGGGGGCAAACGGGGAGCTGTTTTTT
CDR3: CASSLAGANGELFF
J: TRBJ2-2
size: once
V: TRBV7-2
D: NA

DNA: TGTGCCTGGAGTGCTGTGACTAGCGGGGGTACGGCGCAGTATTTT
CDR3: CAWSAVTSGGTAQYF
J: TRBJ2-3
size: once
V: TRBV30
D: TRBD2

DNA: TGTGCCAGCAGTGCCCGGCGGGGACAAGAGACCCAGTACTTC
CDR3: CASSARRGQETQYF
J: TRBJ2-5
size: NA
V: TRBV6-2/TRBV6-3
D: NA

DNA: TGTGCCAGCAGCGTTAGCGGGGGAGGGGATACGCAGTATTTT
CDR3: CASSVSGGGDTQYF
J: TRBJ2-3
size: NA
V: TRBV9
D: TRBD2

DNA: TGTGCCACCAGCAAAGAGCGAGACTCAATCAACACAGATACGCAGTATTTT
CDR3: CATSKERDSINTDTQYF
J: TRBJ2-3
size: NA
V: TRBV15
D: NA

DNA: TGTGCCAGTTCTAGCGGGGTTGCAGATACGCAGTATTTT
CDR3: CASSSGVADTQYF
J: TRBJ2-3
size: NA
V: TRBV19
D: TRBD2

DNA: TGTGTACTACTAGCGCCTCAAGAGACCCAGTACTTC
CDR3: CVLLAPQETQYF
J: TRBJ2-5
size: NA
V: TRBV6-4
D: TRBD2

DNA: TGTGCCAGCAGCCCCGGTGGGTCATGGGCAGGGGGCGGCACAGATACGCAGTATTTT
CDR3: CASSPGGSWAGGGTDTQYF
J: TRBJ2-3
size: once
V: TRBV9
D: TRBD1

DNA: TGCAGTGCTAGAGACCACTACGAGCAGTACTTC
CDR3: CSARDHYEQYF
J: TRBJ2-7
size: NA
V: TRBV20-1
D: NA

DNA: TGTGCCAGCAGGACAGGGCCGGTCGCCGGGGAGCTGTTTTTT
CDR3: CASRTGPVAGELFF
J: TRBJ2-2
size: once
V: TRBV28
D: TRBD1

DNA: TGTGCCAGCAGCATCGATGAGACCGGGGAGCTGTTTTTT
CDR3: CASSIDETGELFF
J: TRBJ2-2
size: NA
V: TRBV7-9
D: NA

DNA: TGCGCCAGCAGCTTAGAGTCAACCTCCTACGAGCAGTACTTC
CDR3: CASSLESTSYEQYF
J: TRBJ2-7
size: NA
V: TRBV4-3
D: NA

DNA: TGTGCCAGTCGGCTGACGGACAGGCATACCTACGAGCAGTACTTC
CDR3: CASRLTDRHTYEQYF
J: TRBJ2-7
size: NA
V: TRBV19
D: TRBD1

DNA: TGTGCCAGCAGGGGGACAGGGGGCTCCTACGAGCAGTACTTC
CDR3: CASRGTGGSYEQYF
J: TRBJ2-7
size: NA
V: TRBV2
D: TRBD1

DNA: TGTGCCAGCAGTTCTAGCGGGGGAAAAGAGACCCAGTACTTC
CDR3: CASSSSGGKETQYF
J: TRBJ2-5
size: once
V: TRBV7-3
D: TRBD2

DNA: TGTGCCAGCAGTTTCGTAAGGGGGGGCCACGGGGAGCTGTTTTTT
CDR3: CASSFVRGGHGELFF
J: TRBJ2-2
size: NA
V: TRBV6-5
D: NA

DNA: TGCGCCAGCAGGGAAGGGGACAGCTCCTATAATTCACCCCTCCACTTT
CDR3: CASREGDSSYNSPLHF
J: TRBJ1-6
size: NA
V: TRBV5-1
D: TRBD1

DNA: TGCGCCAGCAGCCCAAGGACTAGCGGGGGGCAGTTCTTC
CDR3: CASSPRTSGGQFF
J: TRBJ2-1
size: NA
V: TRBV5-1
D: TRBD2

DNA: TGTGCCAGCAGCGTAGCGGGCCAAGAGACCCAGTACTTC
CDR3: CASSVAGQETQYF
J: TRBJ2-5
size: NA
V: TRBV6-5
D: TRBD2

DNA: TGCAGTGCTAGTCGGACAGTACTAAATTCACCCCTCCACTTT
CDR3: CSASRTVLNSPLHF
J: TRBJ1-6
size: NA
V: TRBV20-1
D: NA

DNA: TGTGCAAGTCGCTTCTGGCGGGCCATGTTCCGGAAGACCCAGTACTTC
CDR3: CASRFWRAMFRKTQYF
J: TRBJ2-5
size: NA
V: TRBV12-2
D: NA

DNA: TGCGCCAGCAGCAAACGACTAGCGGGGCTACATGAGCAGTTCTTC
CDR3: CASSKRLAGLHEQFF
J: TRBJ2-1
size: NA
V: TRBV4-3
D: TRBD2

DNA: TGTGCCAGCAGCGGGACTAGCGGGGGTCAAGAGACCCAGTACTTC
CDR3: CASSGTSGGQETQYF
J: TRBJ2-5
size: NA
V: TRBV9
D: TRBD2

DNA: TGTGCCAGCAGCGTAGCTACGGGGACTGAAGCTTTCTTT
CDR3: CASSVATGTEAFF
J: TRBJ1-1
size: NA
V: TRBV9
D: NA

DNA: TGCAGCGTTGTGCTGCAGGGGAGGAACACTGAAGCTTTCTTT
CDR3: CSVVLQGRNTEAFF
J: TRBJ1-1
size: NA
V: TRBV29-1
D: NA

DNA: TGTGCCAGCAAGGGGGGCCAGGGGGTTTTGTTT
CDR3: CASKGGQGVLF
J: TRBJ1-5
size: NA
V: TRBV6-5
D: TRBD1

DNA: TGCGCCAGCAAGAGGACAGAGGGCCCTTACGAGCAGTACTTC
CDR3: CASKRTEGPYEQYF
J: TRBJ2-7
size: few
V: TRBV4-1
D: NA

DNA: TGTGCCAGTAGTTATAGCCCGGACAGGGCGGGCAATGAGCAGTTCTTC
CDR3: CASSYSPDRAGNEQFF
J: TRBJ2-1
size: NA
V: TRBV19
D: TRBD1

DNA: TGTGCCAGCAGTTCCCAGGGGGGATACGAGCAGTACTTC
CDR3: CASSSQGGYEQYF
J: TRBJ2-7
size: NA
V: TRBV2
D: NA

DNA: TGTGCCAGCAGCACTCGACAGGTGAACACTGAAGCTTTCTTT
CDR3: CASSTRQVNTEAFF
J: TRBJ1-1
size: once
V: TRBV9
D: NA

DNA: TGCAGCGTTGAAGTTTCCCTTTACAATGAGCAGTTCTTC
CDR3: CSVEVSLYNEQFF
J: TRBJ2-1
size: few
V: TRBV29-1
D: NA

DNA: TGTGCCAGCAGCCCACACCAGGACAGTTGGGGCTATGGCTACACCTTC
CDR3: CASSPHQDSWGYGYTF
J: TRBJ1-2
size: NA
V: TRBV6-2/TRBV6-3
D: NA

DNA: TGCGCCAGCAGCTTGACTAGCCAAGAGACCCAGTACTTC
CDR3: CASSLTSQETQYF
J: TRBJ2-5
size: NA
V: TRBV5-1
D: NA

DNA: TGTGCCAGCTCATTCAGGGTGGGCTACGAGCAGTACTTC
CDR3: CASSFRVGYEQYF
J: TRBJ2-7
size: NA
V: TRBV18
D: NA

DNA: TGTGCCAGCAGCTTAGGGGCTAGCGGACCTCTCTCCTACGAGCAGTACTTC
CDR3: CASSLGASGPLSYEQYF
J: TRBJ2-7
size: few
V: TRBV7-8
D: TRBD2

DNA: TGTGCCAGCAGCTTATTCACGAACACCGGGGAGCTGTTTTTT
CDR3: CASSLFTNTGELFF
J: TRBJ2-2
size: once
V: TRBV7-3
D: NA

DNA: TGTGCCAGCAGAGGACAGGGGGCCGACACCGGGGAGCTGTTTTTT
CDR3: CASRGQGADTGELFF
J: TRBJ2-2
size: few
V: TRBV4-2
D: TRBD1

DNA: TGTGCCAGTAGTATAGGCGGGGGAGGCACAGATACGCAGTATTTT
CDR3: CASSIGGGGTDTQYF
J: TRBJ2-3
size: once
V: TRBV19
D: TRBD2

DNA: TGTGCCAGCAGCTTGGACCCTAGAGTGGATACCGGAACTAATGAAAAACTGTTTTTT
CDR3: CASSLDPRVDTGTNEKLFF
J: TRBJ1-4
size: NA
V: TRBV5-8
D: NA

DNA: TGTGCCAGCAGTTACACTCCGGACAAGCTCTCCTACGAGCAGTACTTC
CDR3: CASSYTPDKLSYEQYF
J: TRBJ2-7
size: NA
V: TRBV27
D: NA

DNA: TGCGCCAGCTTCGGACAGACAGATACGCAGTATTTT
CDR3: CASFGQTDTQYF
J: TRBJ2-3
size: NA
V: TRBV10-1
D: NA

DNA: TGTGCCAGCAGCGTAGGGGGCGTACCTAACTATGGCTACACCTTC
CDR3: CASSVGGVPNYGYTF
J: TRBJ1-2
size: NA
V: TRBV9
D: NA